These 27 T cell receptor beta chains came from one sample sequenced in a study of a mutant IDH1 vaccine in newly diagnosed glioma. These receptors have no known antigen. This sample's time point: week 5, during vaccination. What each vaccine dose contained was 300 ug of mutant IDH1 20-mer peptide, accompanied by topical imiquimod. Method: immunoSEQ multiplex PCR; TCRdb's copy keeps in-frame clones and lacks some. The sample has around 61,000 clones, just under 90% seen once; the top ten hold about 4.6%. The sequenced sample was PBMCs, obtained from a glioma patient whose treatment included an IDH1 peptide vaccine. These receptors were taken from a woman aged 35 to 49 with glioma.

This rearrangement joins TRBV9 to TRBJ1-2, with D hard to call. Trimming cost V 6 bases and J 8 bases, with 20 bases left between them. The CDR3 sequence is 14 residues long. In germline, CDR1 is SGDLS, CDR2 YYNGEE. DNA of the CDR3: TGTGCCAGCACCGGCCCCCGGTACTTTGGGGGCTACACCTTC. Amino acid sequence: CASTGPRYFGGYTF.

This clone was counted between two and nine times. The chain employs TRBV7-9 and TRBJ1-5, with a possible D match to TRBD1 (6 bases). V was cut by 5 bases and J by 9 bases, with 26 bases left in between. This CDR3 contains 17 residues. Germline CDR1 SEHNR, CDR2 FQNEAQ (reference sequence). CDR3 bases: TGTGCCAGCAGCCCAGTCGGGGCGGGGGGCGAATTCCGGCCCCAGCATTTT. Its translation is CASSPVGAGGEFRPQHF.

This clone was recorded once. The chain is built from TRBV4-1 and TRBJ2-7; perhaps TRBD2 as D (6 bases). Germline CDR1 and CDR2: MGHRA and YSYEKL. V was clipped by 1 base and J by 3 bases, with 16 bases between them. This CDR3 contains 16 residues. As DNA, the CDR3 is TGCGCCAGCAGCCAAGCGGAGGGAGGCCCCTTCTACGAGCAGTACTTC. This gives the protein CASSQAEGGPFYEQYF.

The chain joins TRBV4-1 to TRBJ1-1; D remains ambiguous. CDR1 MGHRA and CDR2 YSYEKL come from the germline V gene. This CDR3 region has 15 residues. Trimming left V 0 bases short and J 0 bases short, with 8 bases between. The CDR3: CASSQEAALNTEAFF. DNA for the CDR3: TGCGCCAGCAGCCAAGAGGCAGCCCTGAACACTGAAGCTTTCTTT.

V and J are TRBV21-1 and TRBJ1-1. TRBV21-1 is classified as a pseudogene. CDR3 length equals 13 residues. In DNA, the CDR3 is TGTGCCAGCAGCATCCTAAACCCTCTTGAAGCTTTCTTT. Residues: CASSILNPLEAFF.

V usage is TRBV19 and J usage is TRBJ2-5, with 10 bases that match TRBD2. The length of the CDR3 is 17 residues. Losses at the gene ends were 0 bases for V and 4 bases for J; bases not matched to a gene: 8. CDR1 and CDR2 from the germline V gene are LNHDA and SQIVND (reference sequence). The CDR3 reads CASSIDAAGGSGETQYF. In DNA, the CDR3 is TGTGCCAGTAGTATAGATGCAGCGGGGGGGTCGGGAGAGACCCAGTACTTC.

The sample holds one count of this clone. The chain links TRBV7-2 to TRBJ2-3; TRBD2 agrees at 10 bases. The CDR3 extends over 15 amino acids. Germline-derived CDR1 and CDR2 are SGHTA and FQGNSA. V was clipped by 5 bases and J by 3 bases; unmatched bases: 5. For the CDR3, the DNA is TGTGCCAGCAGCCCTCCGGGACTAGCGACAGATACGCAGTATTTT. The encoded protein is CASSPPGLATDTQYF.

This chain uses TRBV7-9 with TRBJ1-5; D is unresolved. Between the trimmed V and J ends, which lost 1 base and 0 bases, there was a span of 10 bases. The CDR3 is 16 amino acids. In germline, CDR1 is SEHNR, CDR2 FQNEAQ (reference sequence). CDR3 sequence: CASSLGHEISNQPQHF. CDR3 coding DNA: TGTGCCAGCAGCTTAGGACATGAGATTAGCAATCAGCCCCAGCATTTT.

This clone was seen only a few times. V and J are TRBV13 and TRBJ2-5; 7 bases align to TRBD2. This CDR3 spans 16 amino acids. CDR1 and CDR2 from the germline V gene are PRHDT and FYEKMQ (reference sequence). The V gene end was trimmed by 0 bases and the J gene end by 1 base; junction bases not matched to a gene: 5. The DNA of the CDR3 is TGTGCCAGCAGCTTAGGGTGGACTAGGGTCCAAGAGACCCAGTACTTC. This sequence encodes CASSLGWTRVQETQYF. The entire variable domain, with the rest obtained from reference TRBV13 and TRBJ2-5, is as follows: AAGVIQSPRHLIKEKRETATLKCYPIPRHDTVYWYQQGPGQDPQFLISFYEKMQSDKGSIPDRFSAQQFSDYHSELNMSSLELGDSALYFCASSLGWTRVQETQYFGPGTRLLVL.

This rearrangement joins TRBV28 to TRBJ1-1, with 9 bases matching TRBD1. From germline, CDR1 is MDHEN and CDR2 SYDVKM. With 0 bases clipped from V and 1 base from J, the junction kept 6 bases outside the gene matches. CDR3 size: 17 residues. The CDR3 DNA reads TGTGCCAGCAGTTTATGGGACAGGGGCACGAGGAACACTGAAGCTTTCTTT. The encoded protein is CASSLWDRGTRNTEAFF. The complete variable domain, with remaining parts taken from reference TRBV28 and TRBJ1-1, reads DVKVTQSSRYLVKRTGEKVFLECVQDMDHENMFWYRQDPGLGLRLIYFSYDVKMKEKGDIPEGYSVSREKKERFSLILESASTNQTSMYLCASSLWDRGTRNTEAFFGQGTRLTVV.

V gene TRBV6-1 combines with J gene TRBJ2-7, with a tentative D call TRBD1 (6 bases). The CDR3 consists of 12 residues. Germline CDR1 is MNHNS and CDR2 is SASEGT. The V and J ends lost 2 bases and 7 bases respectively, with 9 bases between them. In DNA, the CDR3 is TGTGCCAGCAGTGAACAGGGGAATGAGCAGTACTTC. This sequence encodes CASSEQGNEQYF.

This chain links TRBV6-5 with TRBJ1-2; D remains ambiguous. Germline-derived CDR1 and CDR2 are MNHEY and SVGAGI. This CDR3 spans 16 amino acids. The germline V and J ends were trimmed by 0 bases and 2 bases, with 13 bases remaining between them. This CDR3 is CASSYSSTGRNYGYTF. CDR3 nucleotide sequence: TGTGCCAGCAGTTACTCTTCCACGGGAAGGAACTATGGCTACACCTTC.

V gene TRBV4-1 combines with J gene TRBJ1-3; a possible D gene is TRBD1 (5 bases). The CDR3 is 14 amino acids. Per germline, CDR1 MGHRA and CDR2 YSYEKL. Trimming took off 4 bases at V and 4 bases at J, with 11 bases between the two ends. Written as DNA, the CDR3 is TGCGCCAGCAGCCTACAGGAGGGCGGAAACACCATATATTTT. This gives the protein CASSLQEGGNTIYF.

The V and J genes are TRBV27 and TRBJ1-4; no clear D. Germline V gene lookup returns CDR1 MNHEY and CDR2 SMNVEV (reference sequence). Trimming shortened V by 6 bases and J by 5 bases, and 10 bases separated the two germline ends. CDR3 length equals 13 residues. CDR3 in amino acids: CASRGLENEKLFF. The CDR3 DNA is TGTGCCAGCAGGGGTCTTGAGAATGAAAAACTGTTTTTT.

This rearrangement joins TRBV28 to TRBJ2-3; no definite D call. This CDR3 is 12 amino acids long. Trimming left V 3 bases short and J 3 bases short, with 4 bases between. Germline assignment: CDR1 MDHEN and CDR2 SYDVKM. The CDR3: CASSFMTDTQYF. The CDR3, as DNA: TGTGCCAGCAGTTTCATGACAGATACGCAGTATTTT.

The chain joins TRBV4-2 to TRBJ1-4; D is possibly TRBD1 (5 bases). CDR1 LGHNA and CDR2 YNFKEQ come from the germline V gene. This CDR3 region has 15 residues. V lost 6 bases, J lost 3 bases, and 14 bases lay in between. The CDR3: CASSLGVGANEKLFF. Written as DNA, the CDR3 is TGTGCCAGCAGTTTAGGGGTTGGAGCTAATGAAAAACTGTTTTTT.

CDR3 sequence (DNA): TGTGCCAGCAGCCCCACCGGCGAGCAGTACTTC. Protein sequence: CASSPTGEQYF. V usage is TRBV7-9 and J usage is TRBJ2-7; no definite D call. The V and J ends lost 5 bases and 6 bases respectively, with 8 bases between them. CDR1 SEHNR and CDR2 FQNEAQ come from the germline V gene (reference sequence). The length of the CDR3 is 11 residues.

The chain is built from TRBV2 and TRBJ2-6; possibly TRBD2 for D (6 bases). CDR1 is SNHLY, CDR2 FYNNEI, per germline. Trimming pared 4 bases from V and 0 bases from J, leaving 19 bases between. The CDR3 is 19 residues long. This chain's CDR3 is CASSGTSGLTSSGANVLTF. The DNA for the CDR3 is TGTGCCAGCAGTGGAACCTCGGGACTGACTAGCTCTGGGGCCAACGTCCTGACTTTC.

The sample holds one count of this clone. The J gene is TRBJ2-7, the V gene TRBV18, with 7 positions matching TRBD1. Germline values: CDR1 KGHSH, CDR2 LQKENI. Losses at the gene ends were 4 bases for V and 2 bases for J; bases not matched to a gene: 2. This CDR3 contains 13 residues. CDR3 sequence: CASSQGQTYEQYF. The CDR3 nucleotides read TGTGCCAGCTCACAGGGACAGACCTACGAGCAGTACTTC.

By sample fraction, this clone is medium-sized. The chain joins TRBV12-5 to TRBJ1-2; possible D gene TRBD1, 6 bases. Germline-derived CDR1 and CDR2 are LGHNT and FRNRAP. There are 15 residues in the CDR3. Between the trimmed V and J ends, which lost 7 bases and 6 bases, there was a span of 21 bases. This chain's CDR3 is CASASDRIYFHGYTF. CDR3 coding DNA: TGTGCTAGTGCCTCGGACAGAATCTACTTTCATGGCTACACCTTC.

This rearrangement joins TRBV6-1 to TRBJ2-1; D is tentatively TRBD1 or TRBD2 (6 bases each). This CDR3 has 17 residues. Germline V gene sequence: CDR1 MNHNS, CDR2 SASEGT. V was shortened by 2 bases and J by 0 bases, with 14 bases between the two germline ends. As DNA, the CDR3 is TGTGCCAGCAGTGAATCGGGGGCAATAATCTCCTACAATGAGCAGTTCTTC. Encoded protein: CASSESGAIISYNEQFF.

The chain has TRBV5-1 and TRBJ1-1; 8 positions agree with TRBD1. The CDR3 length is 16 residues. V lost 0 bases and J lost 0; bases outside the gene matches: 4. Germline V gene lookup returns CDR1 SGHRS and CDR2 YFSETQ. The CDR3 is CASSLGQGRMNTEAFF. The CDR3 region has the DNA TGCGCCAGCAGCTTGGGACAGGGGCGGATGAACACTGAAGCTTTCTTT. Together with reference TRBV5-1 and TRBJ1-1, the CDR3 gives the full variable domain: KAGVTQTPRYLIKTRGQQVTLSCSPISGHRSVSWYQQTPGQGLQFLFEYFSETQRNKGNFPGRFSGRQFSNSRSEMNVSTLELGDSALYLCASSLGQGRMNTEAFFGQGTRLTVV.

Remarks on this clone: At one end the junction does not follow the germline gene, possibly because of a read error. Here the CDR3 reads CASSLGSGDNF. The CDR3 DNA reads as TGTGCCAGCAGCTTAGGATCAGGGGACAACTTC. This chain connects TRBV7-2 to TRBJ1-2; a possible D gene is TRBD1 (6 bases). Germline CDR1 and CDR2: SGHTA and FQGNSA. This CDR3 comprises 11 residues.

The CDR3 nucleotides are TGTGCCAGTAGTACCTTCCAAGGATCCTACAATGAGCAGTTCTTC. Protein product: CASSTFQGSYNEQFF. This sequence joins TRBV19 and TRBJ2-1; D is uncertain. The germline V gene has CDR1 LNHDA and CDR2 SQIVND (reference sequence). V was clipped by 4 bases and J by 1 base, with 11 bases between them. The CDR3 has 15 amino acids.

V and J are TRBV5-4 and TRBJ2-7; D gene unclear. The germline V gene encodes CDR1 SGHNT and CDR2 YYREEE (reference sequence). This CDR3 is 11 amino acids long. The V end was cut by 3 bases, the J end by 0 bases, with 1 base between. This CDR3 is CASSSSYEQYF. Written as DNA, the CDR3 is TGTGCCAGCAGCTCCTCCTACGAGCAGTACTTC.

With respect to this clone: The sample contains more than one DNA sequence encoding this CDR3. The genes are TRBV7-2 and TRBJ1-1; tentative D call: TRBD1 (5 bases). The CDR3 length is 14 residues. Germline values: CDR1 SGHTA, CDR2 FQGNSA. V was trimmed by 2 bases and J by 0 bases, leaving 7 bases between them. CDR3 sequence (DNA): TGTGCCAGCAGCTTACAGGGCTTGAACACTGAAGCTTTCTTT. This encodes CASSLQGLNTEAFF.

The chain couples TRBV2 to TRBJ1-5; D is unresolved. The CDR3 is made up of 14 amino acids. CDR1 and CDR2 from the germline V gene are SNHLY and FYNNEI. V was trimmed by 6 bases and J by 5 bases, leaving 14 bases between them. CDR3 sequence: CASSLDSPDQPQHF. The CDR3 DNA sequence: TGTGCCAGCAGCCTCGATTCTCCCGATCAGCCCCAGCATTTT.